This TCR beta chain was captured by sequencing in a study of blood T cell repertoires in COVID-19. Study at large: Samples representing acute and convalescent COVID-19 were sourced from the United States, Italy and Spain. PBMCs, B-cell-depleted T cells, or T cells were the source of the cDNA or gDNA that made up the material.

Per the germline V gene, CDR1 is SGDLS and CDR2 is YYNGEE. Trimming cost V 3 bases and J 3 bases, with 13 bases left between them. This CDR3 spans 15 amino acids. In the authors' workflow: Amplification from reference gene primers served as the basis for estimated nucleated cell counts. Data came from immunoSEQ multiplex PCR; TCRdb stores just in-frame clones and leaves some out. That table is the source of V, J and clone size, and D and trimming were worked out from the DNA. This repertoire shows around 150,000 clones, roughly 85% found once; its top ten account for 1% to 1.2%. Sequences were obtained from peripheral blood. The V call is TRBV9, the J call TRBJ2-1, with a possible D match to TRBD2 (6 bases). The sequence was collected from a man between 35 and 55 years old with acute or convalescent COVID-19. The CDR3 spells CASSAGGILYNEQFF. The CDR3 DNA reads TGTGCCAGCAGCGCCGGGGGAATCCTCTACAATGAGCAGTTCTTC.